This entry lists 19 T cell receptor beta chains sequenced from one sample in a study of T cell responses to AZD1222 COVID-19 vaccine. The protocol was immunoSEQ multiplex PCR, while the TCRdb copy is restricted to in-frame clones and leaves out a portion. The profile covers about 90,000 clones, with about 85% appearing a single time and over 3.5% taken by the ten largest. The starting material was peripheral blood, obtained 28 days after the second AZD1222 dose. The receptors here all came from an adult who received the AZD1222 COVID-19 vaccine.

The rearrangement links TRBV7-2 to TRBJ1-6, with D maybe TRBD1 (6 bases). The germline CDR1 and CDR2 sequences are SGHTA and FQGNSA. V was cut by 6 bases and J by 10 bases, with 13 bases left in between. The CDR3 is 13 amino acids. The CDR3 nucleotides read TGTGCCAGCAGTTCGTCGGGGGCATCACCCCTCCACTTT. This sequence encodes CASSSSGASPLHF.

The CDR3 is CASSQTGGNTEAFF. The CDR3 DNA is TGTGCCAGCAGCCAAACAGGGGGGAACACTGAAGCTTTCTTT. The V and J genes are TRBV4-2 and TRBJ1-1; 8 nucleotides align to TRBD1. The CDR3 length is 14 residues. CDR1 is LGHNA, CDR2 YNFKEQ, per germline. The V and J ends lost 2 bases and 1 base, in that order; junction bases with no gene match: 0.

The chain links TRBV30 to TRBJ1-6; tentatively, D is TRBD1 (6 bases). V was cut by 0 bases and J by 12 bases, with 12 bases left in between. From germline, CDR1 is GTSNPN and CDR2 SVGIG (reference sequence). The CDR3 length is 13 residues. CDR3 protein: CAWSVRGGLPLHF. The CDR3 nucleotides are TGTGCCTGGAGTGTACGAGGGGGTTTACCCCTCCACTTT.

The CDR3 DNA is TGTGCCACCCGACAGGGAGGGGAGACCCAGTACTTC. Protein: CATRQGGETQYF. The genes are TRBV10-3 and TRBJ2-5; D could derive from TRBD1 or TRBD2 (7 bases each). Between the trimmed V and J ends, which lost 10 bases and 5 bases, there was a span of 14 bases. The CDR3 has 12 residues. The germline V gene encodes CDR1 ENHRY and CDR2 SYGVKD.

This clone was recorded once. The J gene is TRBJ1-1, the V gene TRBV5-5; D ambiguous. CDR1 SGHKS and CDR2 YYEKEE come from the germline V gene (reference sequence). V lost 4 bases and J lost 4, with 11 bases in between. The CDR3 has 13 amino acids. This CDR3 is CASSLGLSTEAFF. The CDR3 region has the DNA TGTGCCAGCAGCCTGGGATTAAGCACTGAAGCTTTCTTT.

This clone showed up just once. The chain employs TRBV4-1 and TRBJ2-1; 8 bases line up with TRBD1. Germline lookup yields CDR1 MGHRA and CDR2 YSYEKL. With 0 bases clipped from V and 14 bases from J, the junction kept 6 bases outside the gene matches. The CDR3 consists of 13 residues. The CDR3 is CASSQDRGRAEFF. The CDR3 DNA reads as TGCGCCAGCAGCCAAGACAGGGGGCGAGCGGAGTTCTTC.

This clone was detected once. V and J are TRBV27 and TRBJ2-2; maybe TRBD2 (5 bases). Germline values: CDR1 MNHEY, CDR2 SMNVEV (reference sequence). Trimming took off 2 bases at V and 3 bases at J, with 13 bases between the two ends. There are 16 residues in the CDR3. CDR3 region: CASSLGEGLYTGELFF. The CDR3 coding sequence is TGTGCCAGCAGTTTAGGTGAGGGCCTGTACACCGGGGAGCTGTTTTTT.

This chain connects TRBV30 to TRBJ2-1; D is perhaps TRBD1 or TRBD2 (6 bases each). Trimming cost V 0 bases and J 10 bases, with 10 bases left between them. Per the germline V gene, CDR1 is GTSNPN and CDR2 is SVGIG (reference sequence). The CDR3 spans 12 residues. The CDR3 nucleotides read TGTGCCTGGAGTGTCGGGGGCTTAGAGCAGTTCTTC. Translation: CAWSVGGLEQFF.

This sequence joins TRBV7-8 and TRBJ1-5; D gene unclear. The CDR3 has 14 amino acids. V lost 4 bases and J lost 4, with 11 bases in between. CDR1 and CDR2 (germline): SGHVS, FQNEAQ. The CDR3 DNA reads as TGTGCCAGCAGCTCTGGGAAGGAGAATCAGCCCCAGCATTTT. Translation gives CASSSGKENQPQHF.

This clone was found a few times. The chain employs TRBV7-2 and TRBJ2-3; 7 bases map to TRBD2. The trim removed 2 bases at V and 5 bases at J, leaving 19 bases unmatched. Germline CDR1 SGHTA, CDR2 FQGNSA. CDR3 length: 19 residues. CDR3 nucleotide sequence: TGTGCCAGCAGCTTACTAGCCCTAGGTGGGGAGGGCCAACGAGATACGCAGTATTTT. Its translation is CASSLLALGGEGQRDTQYF.

V and J are TRBV5-6 and TRBJ1-1; no firm D call. This CDR3 has 12 amino acids. Trimming took off 0 bases at V and 5 bases at J, with 5 bases between the two ends. In germline, CDR1 is SGHDT, CDR2 YYEEEE. The CDR3 nucleotides read TGTGCCAGCAGCTTGGTCGCTACTGAAGCTTTCTTT. Amino acid sequence: CASSLVATEAFF.

The chain couples TRBV7-8 to TRBJ1-1; D is unresolved. The CDR3 runs to 14 residues. CDR1 is SGHVS, CDR2 FQNEAQ, per germline. V lost 3 bases to trimming and J lost 5 bases, with 13 bases between them. The CDR3 DNA reads as TGTGCCAGCAGCTTCCGACCGATCCGAACTGAAGCTTTCTTT. Its translation: CASSFRPIRTEAFF.

This clone was detected only once. The rearrangement uses TRBV19 and TRBJ1-5; tentatively, D is TRBD1 (5 bases). Trimming shortened V by 3 bases and J by 7 bases, and 10 bases separated the two germline ends. The CDR3 covers 13 residues. Germline CDR1 and CDR2: LNHDA and SQIVND (reference sequence). The CDR3 loop is CASSMGGLQPQHF. CDR3 bases: TGTGCCAGTAGTATGGGGGGTTTACAGCCCCAGCATTTT.

This clone has a single count. This CDR3 is CASSLGTVNEKLFF. In DNA form, the CDR3 reads TGTGCCAGCAGCCTCGGGACGGTCAATGAAAAACTGTTTTTT. The gene calls are TRBV7-9 and TRBJ1-4; a possible D gene is TRBD1 (5 bases). The ends were cut back, 5 bases at V and 5 bases at J, with 12 bases in the middle. The V gene's germline CDR1 is SEHNR and CDR2 FQNEAQ (reference sequence). The CDR3 runs to 14 residues.

This clone was seen a single time. The chain has TRBV28 and TRBJ1-4, with 11 bases lining up with TRBD1. The germline gives CDR1 MDHEN, CDR2 SYDVKM. V lost 2 bases, J lost 7 bases, and 3 bases stayed unmatched. This CDR3 has 15 amino acids. This CDR3 reads CASSLAGTGGEKLFF. The CDR3 nucleotides read TGTGCCAGCAGTTTAGCCGGGACAGGGGGTGAAAAACTGTTTTTT.

The chain recombines TRBV19 with TRBJ1-5; 9 nucleotides match TRBD1. The CDR3 runs 15 residues. Germline CDR1 is LNHDA and CDR2 is SQIVND (reference sequence). Trimming removed 7 bases from V and 2 bases from J; junction bases left unmatched: 6. The CDR3 here is CASKQGALGNQPQHF. CDR3 nucleotide sequence: TGTGCCAGTAAACAGGGGGCGTTAGGCAATCAGCCCCAGCATTTT.

The genes are TRBV4-2 and TRBJ2-1, with 9 bases that match TRBD1. J gave up 6 bases and V 3 bases, and 3 bases lay outside the gene matches. This CDR3 comprises 14 residues. CDR1 and CDR2 from the germline V gene are LGHNA and YNFKEQ. The CDR3 protein is CASSQDRGSNEQFF. In DNA form, the CDR3 reads TGTGCCAGCAGCCAGGACAGGGGAAGCAATGAGCAGTTCTTC.

This clone was seen once. This rearrangement joins TRBV5-1 to TRBJ1-6, with D perhaps matching TRBD1 (6 bases). V lost 7 bases, J lost 10 bases, and 15 bases lay in between. The CDR3 loop spans 13 amino acids. Germline CDR1 reads SGHRS; CDR2 reads YFSETQ. CDR3 coding DNA: TGCGCCAGCGGAGGCGAGGGGGAATCACCCCTCCACTTT. It is translated as CASGGEGESPLHF.

This chain uses TRBV7-2 with TRBJ2-5; D is ambiguous. The CDR3 runs to 13 residues. The germline CDR1 and CDR2 sequences are SGHTA and FQGNSA. Between the trimmed V and J ends, which lost 2 bases and 5 bases, there was a span of 9 bases. CDR3 nucleotide sequence: TGTGCCAGCAGCTTATCACTCGCCGAGACCCAGTACTTC. It specifies CASSLSLAETQYF.